This TCR beta chain was found in a study of OX40 agonist ivuxolimab in advanced cancers. About the study: Patients received intravenous ivuxolimab every 2 weeks at 0.01 to 10 mg/kg. Study-wide findings and caveats: Clonal expansion by week 6 occurred in CD4+ and CD8+ blood T cells (at 0.1 to 3.0 mg/kg).

Method: immunoSEQ multiplex PCR; TCRdb's copy keeps in-frame clones and lacks some. The sample has about 69,000 clones, 90% seen once. The CDR3 extends over 12 amino acids. The germline gives CDR1 SNHLY, CDR2 FYNNEI. Worth noting for this clone: Its matching antigen is unknown. One end of the junction fails to match germline, which may point to a read error.

The chain employs TRBV2 and TRBJ1-3; maybe TRBD1 (5 bases). This sample comprised CD4+ or CD8+ T cells sorted from blood, obtained in a trial of the OX40 agonist ivuxolimab. The TCR comes from an adult with an advanced solid tumor such as melanoma, head and neck, liver or kidney cancer. CDR3 in amino acids: CASRTPRGDEGF. CDR3 sequence (DNA): TGTGCCAGCAGGACTCCACGGGGCGATGAGGGTTTT.